This T cell receptor beta chain comes out of a study of T cell responses to AZD1222 COVID-19 vaccine. V was clipped by 7 bases and J by 6 bases; unmatched bases: 9. The CDR3 is made up of 12 amino acids. Germline CDR1 SQVTM, CDR2 ANQGSEA. The repertoire was sequenced with immunoSEQ multiplex PCR; TCRdb's copy has only in-frame clones and lacks some. The profile shows roughly 140,000 clones, approximately 90% of them singletons. The chain couples TRBV29-1 to TRBJ2-7; TRBD1 matches 7 bases. This sequence was found in an adult who received the AZD1222 COVID-19 vaccine. Sequenced here: peripheral blood, sampled 28 days after the second AZD1222 dose. The CDR3 nucleotides are TGCAGCGCTGGACGACAGGGTGCCGAGCAGTACTTC. Translating it yields CSAGRQGAEQYF.